The 11 T cell receptor beta chains presented below share a single source sample, sequenced in a study of cytomegalovirus exposure and HLA in healthy donors. The study ran its PCR with 60 Vbeta and 13 Jbeta primers. Sequencing was performed with immunoSEQ multiplex PCR; in TCRdb, only in-frame clones are kept and a portion is missing. This table has approximately 240,000 clones, approximately 80% appearing once. Input material: PBMCs. The receptor set was obtained from a woman aged 40 to 50 in good health and CMV-seronegative.

To note about this clone: This sample includes further DNA sequences coding for the same CDR3. J is TRBJ2-1 and V is TRBV7-9; D call uncertain. V lost 1 base, J lost 7 bases, and 8 bases lay in between. The CDR3 consists of 13 residues. The germline gives CDR1 SEHNR, CDR2 FQNEAQ (reference sequence). The chain's CDR3 is CASSLGSVNEQFF. CDR3 sequence (DNA): TGTGCCAGCAGCTTAGGATCAGTGAATGAGCAGTTCTTC.

Concerning this clone: A junction boundary mismatches the germline segment, possibly from a read error. CDR3 sequence reads: CSSSLPTSGTSTDTQYF. CDR3 bases: TGTTCCAGCAGCTTACCGACTAGCGGGACCAGCACAGATACGCAGTATTTT. The chain recombines TRBV7-9 with TRBJ2-3, with 11 bases that match TRBD2. Germline V gives CDR1 SEHNR, CDR2 FQNEAQ (reference sequence). The CDR3 totals 17 residues.

The chain has TRBV7-2 and TRBJ2-4; 11 positions match TRBD2. With 5 bases clipped from V and 1 base from J, the junction kept 4 bases outside the gene matches. CDR1 is SGHTA and CDR2 is FQGNSA in the germline V gene. The CDR3 contains 16 residues. Here the CDR3 DNA reads TGTGCCAGCAGCCAGAGGACTAGCGGGGCCAAAAACATTCAGTACTTC. Its protein product is CASSQRTSGAKNIQYF. The complete variable domain, with remaining parts taken from reference TRBV7-2 and TRBJ2-4, reads GAGVSQSPSNKVTEKGKDVELRCDPISGHTALYWYRQSLGQGLEFLIYFQGNSAPDKSGLPSDRFSAERTGGSVSTLTIQRTQQEDSAVYLCASSQRTSGAKNIQYFGAGTRLSVL.

The chain links TRBV7-8 to TRBJ1-1; TRBD1 agrees at 7 bases. CDR3 length: 15 amino acids. Germline CDR1 is SGHVS and CDR2 is FQNEAQ. Trimming cost V 4 bases and J 5 bases; bases outside gene matches: 10. In nucleotides, the CDR3 is TGTGCCAGCAGCTCCCGACAGGGAATCGGAACTGAAGCTTTCTTT. Translating gives CASSSRQGIGTEAFF.

The V gene is TRBV11-2, the J gene TRBJ1-6, with D unresolved. This CDR3 region has 14 residues. Germline CDR1 is SGHAT and CDR2 is FQNNGV. Trimming shortened V by 4 bases and J by 9 bases, and 13 bases separated the two germline ends. CDR3: CASSWEGEGSPLHF. In DNA form, the CDR3 reads TGTGCCAGCAGCTGGGAGGGAGAAGGTTCACCCCTCCACTTT.

V is TRBV7-8 and J is TRBJ1-1; TRBD1 is a possible D gene (5 bases). CDR3 length: 15 residues. CDR1 is SGHVS and CDR2 is FQNEAQ in the germline V gene. Trimming pared 2 bases from V and 1 base from J, leaving 11 bases between. The CDR3 loop reads CASSLHRGRNTEAFF. The DNA of the CDR3 is TGTGCCAGCAGCTTACATAGGGGTCGGAACACTGAAGCTTTCTTT.

V is TRBV7-8 and J is TRBJ2-7; 8 bases align to TRBD2. The CDR3 length is 19 residues. The germline V gene has CDR1 SGHVS and CDR2 FQNEAQ. Trimming removed 3 bases from V and 2 bases from J; junction bases left unmatched: 18. The CDR3 bases are TGTGCCAGCAGCTTGTCCCTTGGGGGCGGGGGGCTTGCCGCCTACGAGCAGTACTTC. Amino acid sequence: CASSLSLGGGGLAAYEQYF.

This chain joins TRBV5-4 and TRBJ2-3; D is possibly TRBD2 (6 bases). The ends were cut back, 1 base at V and 1 base at J, with 10 bases in the middle. The V gene's germline CDR1 is SGHNT and CDR2 YYREEE (reference sequence). The CDR3 spans 15 residues. In DNA, the CDR3 is TGTGCCAGCAGCTTGCCCGGGGGAGGCACAGATACGCAGTATTTT. Translated, it gives CASSLPGGGTDTQYF.

CDR3 DNA sequence: TGTGCCAGTAGTACGCCCCCCTGGAGCTCCTACAATGAGCAGTTCTTC. Translated, it gives CASSTPPWSSYNEQFF. This rearrangement joins TRBV19 to TRBJ2-1; D is uncertain. The germline V and J ends were trimmed by 4 bases and 0 bases, with 13 bases remaining between them. CDR1 and CDR2 (germline): LNHDA, SQIVND (reference sequence). This CDR3 region has 16 residues.

V usage is TRBV7-9 and J usage is TRBJ2-1; D might be TRBD2 (6 bases). V shed 3 bases and J shed 8 bases, with 14 bases lying between them. The CDR3 extends over 14 amino acids. The germline gives CDR1 SEHNR, CDR2 FQNEAQ (reference sequence). CDR3 amino acids: CASSLGGPHDEQFF. CDR3 DNA: TGTGCCAGCAGCTTGGGGGGACCCCACGATGAGCAGTTCTTC.

The chain links TRBV2 to TRBJ2-5, with 13 bases matching TRBD2. The CDR3 length is 14 residues. Unmatched junction bases numbered 3, after V lost 6 bases and J lost 5 bases. CDR1 and CDR2 from the germline V gene are SNHLY and FYNNEI. CDR3 sequence: CASSMTSGGETQYF. The CDR3 DNA sequence: TGTGCCAGCAGCATGACTAGCGGGGGGGAGACCCAGTACTTC. Supplemented by reference TRBV2 and TRBJ2-5, the full variable domain reads EPEVTQTPSHQVTQMGQEVILRCVPISNHLYFYWYRQILGQKVEFLVSFYNNEISEKSEIFDDQFSVERPDGSNFTLKIRSTKLEDSAMYFCASSMTSGGETQYFGPGTRLLVL.